This TCR beta chain was sequenced during a study of blood T cell repertoires in COVID-19. Germline values: CDR1 KGHSH, CDR2 LQKENI. The CDR3 contains 15 residues. V gave up 5 bases and J gave up 5 bases, with 13 bases separating them. The protocol was immunoSEQ multiplex PCR, while the TCRdb copy is restricted to in-frame clones and leaves out a portion. This sample has approximately 70,000 clones, with about 80% found just once. The sequenced material came from peripheral blood. The J gene is TRBJ1-6, the V gene TRBV18; maybe TRBD1 (5 bases). The source is a man in his sixties with active or convalescent COVID-19. The CDR3 coding sequence is TGTGCCAGCTCAGACAGCCATCGGGATAATTCACCCCTCCACTTT. This gives the protein CASSDSHRDNSPLHF.